These 28 T cell receptor beta chains were all obtained from the same sample, sequenced in a study of sequential checkpoint blockade in melanoma. Sequenced by immunoSEQ multiplex PCR; TCRdb stores in-frame clones only, minus some. The repertoire has 3,000 to 4,000 clones, under 20% of them found once; the top ten carry around a quarter. As for treatment: randomized to nivolumab then ipilimumab (arm A) or the reverse (arm B). Source: tumor tissue (inferred from file names), taken from a patient given nivolumab and ipilimumab in sequence. These receptor sequences come from a human donor with melanoma.

This clone has more than one count but fewer than ten. The J gene is TRBJ2-1, the V gene TRBV19; no reliable D call. Trimming removed 8 bases from V and 0 bases from J, with 8 bases in between. This CDR3 comprises 13 residues. Germline V gene sequence: CDR1 LNHDA, CDR2 SQIVND (reference sequence). For the CDR3, the DNA is TGTGCCAGTGTGGGAAGCTCCTACAATGAGCAGTTCTTC. This sequence encodes CASVGSSYNEQFF. Complete variable domain (other parts from reference TRBV19 and TRBJ2-1): DGGITQSPKYLFRKEGQNVTLSCEQNLNHDAMYWYRQDPGQGLRLIYYSQIVNDFQKGDIAEGYSVSREKKESFPLTVTSAQKNPTAFYLCASVGSSYNEQFFGPGTRLTVL.

The gene calls are TRBV30 and TRBJ1-2, with 7 nucleotides matching TRBD1. This CDR3 is built from 16 residues. Looked up from germline, CDR1 is GTSNPN and CDR2 is SVGIG (reference sequence). J gave up 0 bases and V 0 bases, and 7 bases lay outside the gene matches. As DNA, the CDR3 is TGTGCCTGGAGTGTACCAGGGGGGTTCCCTAACTATGGCTACACCTTC. Its protein is CAWSVPGGFPNYGYTF.

This clone came up a few times. The chain is built from TRBV28 and TRBJ2-1; D not resolved. Germline loops: CDR1 MDHEN, CDR2 SYDVKM. The CDR3 totals 16 residues. The V and J ends lost 0 bases and 8 bases respectively, with 17 bases between them. Here the CDR3 reads CASSLWSGSSWDEQFF. In nucleotides, the CDR3 is TGTGCCAGCAGTTTATGGTCGGGCTCGAGCTGGGATGAGCAGTTCTTC.

Sample share makes this clone medium-sized. In DNA, the CDR3 is TGTGCCAGTAGACAGGTACAGAACACTGAAGCTTTCTTT. This translates into CASRQVQNTEAFF. This rearrangement joins TRBV6-8 to TRBJ1-1; weak D call: TRBD1 (6 bases). Per germline, CDR1 MNHGY and CDR2 SAAAGT. The CDR3 runs to 13 residues. The V end lost 9 bases, the J end lost 1 base, and 12 bases lay between the germline ends.

By sample fraction, this clone is medium-sized. The rearrangement uses TRBV6-8 and TRBJ1-2; D is undetermined. The CDR3 spans 16 residues. Germline CDR1 and CDR2: MNHGY and SAAAGT. Trimming took 0 bases from V and 2 from J, leaving 13 bases between them. In nucleotides, the CDR3 is TGTGCCAGCAGTTACTCTGTCCGGGGAGGGAACTATGGCTACACCTTC. Translation: CASSYSVRGGNYGYTF.

This clone was recorded a few times. V usage is TRBV19 and J usage is TRBJ1-2; the match to TRBD1 covers 9 bases. J lost 3 bases, V lost 1 base, and 9 bases had no gene match. Germline V lookup: CDR1 LNHDA, CDR2 SQIVND (reference sequence). The length of the CDR3 is 17 residues. CDR3 residues: CASSIVGTGQGYYGYTF. The CDR3 DNA reads as TGTGCCAGTAGTATAGTTGGTACGGGACAGGGCTACTATGGCTACACCTTC.

This clone is termed medium-sized (0.01 to 0.1%). V usage is TRBV6-8 and J usage is TRBJ2-1; tentative D call: TRBD1 (6 bases). Trimming took off 5 bases at V and 8 bases at J, with 13 bases between the two ends. Germline V lookup: CDR1 MNHGY, CDR2 SAAAGT. The CDR3 sequence is 13 residues long. CDR3 region: CASSPMGADEQFF. The CDR3 bases are TGTGCCAGCAGTCCTATGGGGGCCGATGAGCAGTTCTTC.

This clone counts as medium-sized (0.01 to 0.1%). The chain uses TRBV6-8 and TRBJ1-1; TRBD1 aligns across 7 bases. Germline V gives CDR1 MNHGY, CDR2 SAAAGT. With V trimmed by 2 bases and J by 7 bases, 1 base remained unmatched. The CDR3 loop spans 12 amino acids. The CDR3 DNA reads as TGTGCCAGCAGTTACGGGGACAGTGAAGCTTTCTTT. Its translation is CASSYGDSEAFF.

This chain links TRBV6-7 with TRBJ2-5, with no clear D. TRBV6-7 qualifies as an ORF whose function is uncertain. The CDR3 covers 11 residues. V was clipped by 6 bases and J by 2 bases, with 4 bases between them. For the CDR3, the DNA is TGTGCCAGCAGGGAACAAGAGACCCAGTACTTC. It yields the protein CASREQETQYF.

The chain employs TRBV12-5 and TRBJ2-2; D remains unclear. Per the germline V gene, CDR1 is LGHNT and CDR2 is FRNRAP. The ends were cut back, 0 bases at V and 4 bases at J, with 6 bases in the middle. CDR3 size: 14 residues. CDR3 sequence: CASGLVRGTGELFF. The CDR3 region has the DNA TGTGCTAGTGGTTTGGTACGCGGCACCGGGGAGCTGTTTTTT.

This clone was detected only a few times. This chain links TRBV11-3 with TRBJ2-3; TRBD2 matches at 7 bases. Germline V gene sequence: CDR1 SGHNT, CDR2 YENEEA. The CDR3 contains 16 residues. Unmatched junction bases numbered 10, after V lost 5 bases and J lost 2 bases. The CDR3 protein is CASSRSTSANTDTQYF. CDR3 coding DNA: TGTGCCAGCAGCCGAAGTACTAGCGCAAACACAGATACGCAGTATTTT.

In this sample, this clone is medium-sized. This sequence joins TRBV11-3 and TRBJ1-1, with no clear D. The V gene's germline CDR1 is SGHNT and CDR2 YENEEA. This CDR3 region has 14 residues. The V and J ends lost 5 bases and 4 bases respectively, with 14 bases between them. The CDR3 sequence: CASSLKGGGTEAFF. In DNA form, the CDR3 reads TGTGCCAGCAGCCTAAAAGGTGGCGGCACTGAAGCTTTCTTT.

The V and J genes are TRBV11-3 and TRBJ1-2; 9 nucleotides match TRBD1. CDR1 is SGHNT and CDR2 is YENEEA in the germline V gene. The CDR3 runs 16 residues. Trimming cost V 0 bases and J 9 bases; bases outside gene matches: 11. CDR3 in DNA: TGTGCCAGCAGCTTAGAGTCTCGAGGGACAGGGACTAGCTACACCTTC. Encoded protein: CASSLESRGTGTSYTF. Combining the CDR3 with reference TRBV11-3 and TRBJ1-2 gives the whole variable domain EAGVVQSPRYKIIEKKQPVAFWCNPISGHNTLYWYLQNLGQGPELLIRYENEEAVDDSQLPKDRFSAERLKGVDSTLKIQPAELGDSAVYLCASSLESRGTGTSYTFGSGTRLTVV.

V usage is TRBV5-1 and J usage is TRBJ2-7, with D possibly matching TRBD2 (6 bases). Trimming took off 0 bases at V and 2 bases at J, with 12 bases between the two ends. The CDR3 runs to 15 residues. Germline V gene lookup returns CDR1 SGHRS and CDR2 YFSETQ. Here the CDR3 reads CASSLVSGTPYEQYF. CDR3 in DNA: TGCGCCAGCAGCTTGGTTTCCGGGACTCCCTACGAGCAGTACTTC.

This clone is labeled medium-sized (0.01 to 0.1%). The chain uses TRBV28 and TRBJ1-2; D remains ambiguous. Germline values: CDR1 MDHEN, CDR2 SYDVKM. Trimming shortened V by 2 bases and J by 4 bases, and 11 bases separated the two germline ends. The CDR3 is 14 amino acids. CDR3 DNA: TGTGCCAGCAGTTTACCCTACAGCCCCTATGGCTACACCTTC. It is translated as CASSLPYSPYGYTF.

This clone is medium-sized within its sample. The junction shows a germline mismatch at one end, possibly a read error. V is TRBV6-8 and J is TRBJ1-3; weak D call: TRBD1 (5 bases). The CDR3 consists of 17 residues. CDR1 and CDR2 from the germline V gene are MNHGY and SAAAGT. The CDR3 loop is CASSLIPGLEMGNAIYF. The CDR3 DNA follows: TGTGCCAGCAGTTTAATACCGGGACTCGAAATGGGAAACGCCATATATTTT.

This clone qualifies as medium-sized. This chain links TRBV11-3 with TRBJ2-1, with no clear D. The V gene's germline CDR1 is SGHNT and CDR2 YENEEA. The CDR3 runs 15 residues. The V end was cut by 4 bases, the J end by 6 bases, with 16 bases between. In DNA, the CDR3 is TGTGCCAGCAGCTACGGGCCGGGCGCGGTCAATGAGCAGTTCTTC. Translated, it gives CASSYGPGAVNEQFF.

The chain employs TRBV4-1 and TRBJ1-1; a weak D match, TRBD1 (6 bases). The CDR3 extends over 14 amino acids. CDR1 MGHRA and CDR2 YSYEKL come from the germline V gene. Between the trimmed V and J ends, which lost 6 bases and 4 bases, there was a span of 15 bases. CDR3 nucleotides: TGCGCCAGCAGACCTTACAGGGAGGGCACTGAAGCTTTCTTT. It specifies CASRPYREGTEAFF.

This clone is judged medium-sized. The chain has TRBV9 and TRBJ2-7; 9 bases agree with TRBD1. CDR3 length: 14 amino acids. Trimming at V came to 5 bases and at J to 3 bases, leaving 6 bases not matched to a gene. The germline V gene encodes CDR1 SGDLS and CDR2 YYNGEE. CDR3: CASSGRDRVYEQYF. As DNA, the CDR3 is TGTGCCAGCAGTGGGCGGGACAGGGTCTACGAGCAGTACTTC.

The V call is TRBV28, the J call TRBJ2-4, with TRBD2 matching 11 bases. This CDR3 is built from 17 residues. J gave up 8 bases and V 6 bases, and 15 bases lay outside the gene matches. Germline V gene lookup returns CDR1 MDHEN and CDR2 SYDVKM. CDR3 sequence: CASSRLSSGRSGDIQYF. CDR3 in DNA: TGTGCCAGCAGCCGACTCTCTAGCGGGAGGTCGGGGGACATTCAGTACTTC.

This clone was counted between two and nine times. This chain uses TRBV10-2 with TRBJ2-4; maybe TRBD2 (6 bases). CDR3 size: 19 residues. The V and J ends lost 10 bases and 0 bases respectively, with 28 bases between them. Germline assignment: CDR1 WSHSY and CDR2 SAAADI. The CDR3 sequence: CATLAWSSFNTLAKNIQYF. The CDR3 DNA follows: TGCGCCACCCTAGCGTGGTCCAGCTTTAATACCTTAGCCAAAAACATTCAGTACTTC.

By sample share, this clone is medium-sized. J is TRBJ2-7 and V is TRBV29-1; 7 bases are shared with TRBD2. This CDR3 comprises 15 residues. Germline CDR1 is SQVTM and CDR2 is ANQGSEA. J lost 0 bases, V lost 7 bases, and 12 bases had no gene match. The CDR3 loop is CSAEATGTNSYEQYF. As DNA, the CDR3 is TGCAGCGCGGAGGCGACCGGGACTAACTCCTACGAGCAGTACTTC.

The J gene is TRBJ1-1, the V gene TRBV6-8; 7 bases fit TRBD1. The germline CDR1 and CDR2 sequences are MNHGY and SAAAGT. Trimming at V came to 5 bases and at J to 2 bases, leaving 14 bases not matched to a gene. The CDR3 extends over 17 amino acids. The CDR3 DNA sequence: TGTGCCAGCAGTGTACAGGGGCCGCACGCGCCAAACACTGAAGCTTTCTTT. Residues: CASSVQGPHAPNTEAFF.

This clone is medium-sized within its sample. This chain links TRBV11-3 with TRBJ1-1; the match to TRBD1 covers 7 bases. Losses at the gene ends were 3 bases for V and 0 bases for J; bases not matched to a gene: 13. CDR1 is SGHNT, CDR2 YENEEA, per germline. The CDR3 totals 18 residues. CDR3 sequence reads: CASSLSPGGVELNTEAFF. In nucleotides, the CDR3 is TGTGCCAGCAGCTTGTCGCCAGGGGGGGTTGAGCTGAACACTGAAGCTTTCTTT.

The genes are TRBV5-1 and TRBJ1-1; D is undetermined. Per the germline V gene, CDR1 is SGHRS and CDR2 is YFSETQ. The CDR3 has 14 amino acids. The germline V and J ends were trimmed by 6 bases and 4 bases, with 16 bases remaining between them. The CDR3 here is CASTQIHGVTEAFF. As DNA, the CDR3 is TGCGCCAGCACGCAAATTCACGGGGTCACTGAAGCTTTCTTT.

This chain uses TRBV29-1 with TRBJ2-1; D is unresolved. There are 15 residues in the CDR3. From germline, CDR1 is SQVTM and CDR2 ANQGSEA. V was pared by 4 bases and J by 6 bases, with 19 bases between. CDR3 nucleotide sequence: TGCAGCGTTGCCTGGGTAGGCAGAAACTCCAATGAGCAGTTCTTC. This sequence encodes CSVAWVGRNSNEQFF.

The chain joins TRBV29-1 to TRBJ1-1; TRBD1 matches 11 bases. The CDR3 length is 14 residues. The trim removed 6 bases at V and 8 bases at J, leaving 11 bases unmatched. Per the germline V gene, CDR1 is SQVTM and CDR2 is ANQGSEA. The CDR3 bases are TGCAGCGTATCCAACCGGGACAGGGGGTCCGAAGCTTTCTTT. It encodes CSVSNRDRGSEAFF.

The chain employs TRBV6-8 and TRBJ2-1, with 13 bases identical to TRBD2. Per germline, CDR1 MNHGY and CDR2 SAAAGT. V trimming: 0 bases; J trimming: 3 bases; junction bases outside the gene matches: 2. The length of the CDR3 is 17 residues. DNA of the CDR3: TGTGCCAGCAGTTACTCGGGGACTAGCGGGGTCTACAATGAGCAGTTCTTC. This codes for CASSYSGTSGVYNEQFF.